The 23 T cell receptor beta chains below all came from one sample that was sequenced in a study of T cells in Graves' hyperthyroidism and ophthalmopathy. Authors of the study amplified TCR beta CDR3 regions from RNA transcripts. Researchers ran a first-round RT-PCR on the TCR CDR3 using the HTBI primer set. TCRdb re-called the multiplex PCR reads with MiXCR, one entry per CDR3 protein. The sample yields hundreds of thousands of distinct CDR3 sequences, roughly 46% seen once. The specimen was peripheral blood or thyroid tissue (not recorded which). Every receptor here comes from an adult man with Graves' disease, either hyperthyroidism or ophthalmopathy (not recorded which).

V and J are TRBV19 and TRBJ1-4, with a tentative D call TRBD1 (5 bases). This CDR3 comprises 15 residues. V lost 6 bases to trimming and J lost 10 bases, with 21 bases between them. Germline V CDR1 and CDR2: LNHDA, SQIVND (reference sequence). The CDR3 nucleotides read TGTGCCAGTAGCAGCCGCCAGGGCGTGTTGGGAAAACTGTTTTTT. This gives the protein CASSSRQGVLGKLFF.

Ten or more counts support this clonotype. The CDR3 region has the DNA TGCGCCAGCAGTGAGTCGGCGTCCTTCGATCAGCCCCAGCATTTT. Amino acid sequence: CASSESASFDQPQHF. The chain has TRBV10-2 and TRBJ1-5; D is undetermined. Germline V CDR1 and CDR2: WSHSY, SAAADI. This CDR3 has 15 residues. Deletions cut 0 bases from V and 5 bases from J, with 11 bases between.

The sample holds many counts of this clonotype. The CDR3 bases are TGTGCCAGCAGCTTCGGGGATCAGCCCCAGCATTTT. Residues: CASSFGDQPQHF. The J gene is TRBJ1-5, the V gene TRBV12-3 or TRBV12-4; D uncertain. The CDR3 covers 12 residues. V lost 6 bases, J lost 5 bases, and 8 bases lay in between.

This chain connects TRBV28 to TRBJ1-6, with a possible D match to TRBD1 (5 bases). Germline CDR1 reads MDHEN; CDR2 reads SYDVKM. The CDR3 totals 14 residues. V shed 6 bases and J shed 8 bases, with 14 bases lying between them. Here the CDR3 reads CASRSGGRHSPLHF. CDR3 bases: TGTGCCAGCAGGTCCGGGGGGAGGCATTCACCCCTCCACTTT.

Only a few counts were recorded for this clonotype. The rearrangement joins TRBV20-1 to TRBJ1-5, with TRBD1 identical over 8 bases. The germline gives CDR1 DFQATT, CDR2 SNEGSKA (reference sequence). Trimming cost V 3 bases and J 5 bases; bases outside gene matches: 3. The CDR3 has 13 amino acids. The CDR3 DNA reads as TGCAGTGCTAGCCAGGGGGCGGATCAGCCCCAGCATTTT. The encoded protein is CSASQGADQPQHF.

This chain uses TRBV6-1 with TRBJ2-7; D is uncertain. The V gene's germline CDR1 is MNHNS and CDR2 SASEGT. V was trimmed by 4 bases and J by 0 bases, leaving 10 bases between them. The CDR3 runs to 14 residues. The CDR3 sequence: CASSANTFSYEQYF. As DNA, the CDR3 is TGTGCCAGCAGTGCGAACACTTTCTCCTACGAGCAGTACTTC.

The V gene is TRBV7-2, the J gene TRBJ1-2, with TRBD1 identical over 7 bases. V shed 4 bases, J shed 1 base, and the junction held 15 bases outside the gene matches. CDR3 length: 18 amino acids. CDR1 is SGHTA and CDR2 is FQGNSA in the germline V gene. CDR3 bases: TGTGCCAGCAGCTCTTCATGGACAGGATTTTTTTTTAACTATGGCTACACCTTC. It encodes CASSSSWTGFFFNYGYTF.

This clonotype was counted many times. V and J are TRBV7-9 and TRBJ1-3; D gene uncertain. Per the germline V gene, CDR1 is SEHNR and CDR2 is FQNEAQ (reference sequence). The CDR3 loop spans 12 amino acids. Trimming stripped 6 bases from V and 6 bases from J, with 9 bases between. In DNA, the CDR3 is TGTGCCAGCAGTTCGGCGGAAAACACCATATATTTT. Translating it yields CASSSAENTIYF.

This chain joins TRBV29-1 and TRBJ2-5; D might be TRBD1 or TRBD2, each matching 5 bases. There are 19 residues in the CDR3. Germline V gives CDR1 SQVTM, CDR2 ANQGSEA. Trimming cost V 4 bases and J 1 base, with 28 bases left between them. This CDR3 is CSVASSPWGPGTSQETQYF. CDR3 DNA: TGCAGCGTTGCCAGCAGCCCCTGGGGTCCCGGGACGAGCCAAGAGACCCAGTACTTC.

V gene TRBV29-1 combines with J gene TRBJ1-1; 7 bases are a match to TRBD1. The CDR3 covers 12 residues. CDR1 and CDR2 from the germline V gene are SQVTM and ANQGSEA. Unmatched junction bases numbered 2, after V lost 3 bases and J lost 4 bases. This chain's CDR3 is CSVERQGTEAFF. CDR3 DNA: TGCAGCGTTGAGAGACAGGGCACTGAAGCTTTCTTT.

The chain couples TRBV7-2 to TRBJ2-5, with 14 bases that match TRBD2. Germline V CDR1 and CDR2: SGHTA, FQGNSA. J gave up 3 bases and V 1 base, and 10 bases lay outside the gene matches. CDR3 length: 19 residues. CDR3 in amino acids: CASSLVQTSGGEVKETQYF. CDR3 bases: TGTGCCAGCAGCTTAGTTCAGACTAGCGGGGGGGAAGTCAAAGAGACCCAGTACTTC.

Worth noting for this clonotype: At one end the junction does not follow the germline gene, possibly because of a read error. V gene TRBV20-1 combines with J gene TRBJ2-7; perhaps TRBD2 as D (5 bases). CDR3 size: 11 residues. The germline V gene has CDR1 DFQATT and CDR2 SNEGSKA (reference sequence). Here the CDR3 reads CSARPGSERYF. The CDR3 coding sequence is TGCAGTGCTCGCCCCGGTAGCGAGCGGTACTTC.

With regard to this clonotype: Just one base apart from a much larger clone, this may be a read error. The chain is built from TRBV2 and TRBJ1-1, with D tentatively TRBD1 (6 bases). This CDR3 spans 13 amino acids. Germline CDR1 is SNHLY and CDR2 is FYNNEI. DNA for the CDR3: TGTGCCGGCAGCTTAGGACAGCCACCCGTCGCTTTCTTT. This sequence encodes CAGSLGQPPVAFF.

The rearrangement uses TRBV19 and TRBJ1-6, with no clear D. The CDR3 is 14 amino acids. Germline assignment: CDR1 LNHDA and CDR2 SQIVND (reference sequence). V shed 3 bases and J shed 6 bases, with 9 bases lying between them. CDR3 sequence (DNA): TGTGCCAGTAGTATCGCCAGTACTAATTCACCCCTCCACTTT. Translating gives CASSIASTNSPLHF.

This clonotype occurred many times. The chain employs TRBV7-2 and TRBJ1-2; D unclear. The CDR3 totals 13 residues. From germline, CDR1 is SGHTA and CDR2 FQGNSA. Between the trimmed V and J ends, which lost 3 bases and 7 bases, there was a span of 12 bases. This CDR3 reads CASSLTELGGYTF. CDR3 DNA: TGTGCCAGCAGCTTGACGGAGCTGGGTGGCTACACCTTC.

The CDR3 nucleotides are TGTGCTCACCCCGCGAGCGGGGGGGCGGCCCACGAGCAGTACTTC. Protein: CAHPASGGAAHEQYF. This sequence joins TRBV10-3 and TRBJ2-7, with 10 positions matching TRBD2. The CDR3 covers 15 residues. Germline CDR1 ENHRY, CDR2 SYGVKD.

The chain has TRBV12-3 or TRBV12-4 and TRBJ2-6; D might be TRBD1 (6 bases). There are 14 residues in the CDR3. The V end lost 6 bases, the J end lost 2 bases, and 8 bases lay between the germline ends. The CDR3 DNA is TGTGCCAGCAGAAACAGGGCTGGGGCCAACGTCCTGACTTTC. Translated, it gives CASRNRAGANVLTF.

The CDR3: CSVEVGGYYGYTF. In nucleotides, the CDR3 is TGCAGCGTTGAGGTCGGCGGATACTATGGCTACACCTTC. V gene TRBV29-1 combines with J gene TRBJ1-2, with no clear D. The CDR3 has 13 residues. CDR1 and CDR2 from the germline V gene are SQVTM and ANQGSEA. V lost 3 bases and J 3 bases, leaving 11 bases between the germline ends.

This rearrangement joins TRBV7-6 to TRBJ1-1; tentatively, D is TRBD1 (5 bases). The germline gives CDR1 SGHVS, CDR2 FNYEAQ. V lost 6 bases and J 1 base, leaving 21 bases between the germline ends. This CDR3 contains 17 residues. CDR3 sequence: CASRHKRFRATNTEAFF. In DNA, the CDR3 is TGTGCCAGCAGACATAAGAGGTTCAGGGCGACGAACACTGAAGCTTTCTTT.

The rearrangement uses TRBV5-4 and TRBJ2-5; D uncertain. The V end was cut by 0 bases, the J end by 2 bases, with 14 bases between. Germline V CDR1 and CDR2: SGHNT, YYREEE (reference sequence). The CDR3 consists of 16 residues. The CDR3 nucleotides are TGTGCCAGCAGCTTGGCCGCAGGAACCATTCAAGAGACCCAGTACTTC. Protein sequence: CASSLAAGTIQETQYF.

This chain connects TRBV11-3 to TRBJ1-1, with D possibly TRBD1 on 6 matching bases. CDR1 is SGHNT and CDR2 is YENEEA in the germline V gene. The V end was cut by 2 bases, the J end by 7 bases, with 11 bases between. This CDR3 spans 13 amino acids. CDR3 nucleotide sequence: TGTGCCAGCAGCTTAACGGGGGCTGGTGAAGCTTTCTTT. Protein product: CASSLTGAGEAFF.

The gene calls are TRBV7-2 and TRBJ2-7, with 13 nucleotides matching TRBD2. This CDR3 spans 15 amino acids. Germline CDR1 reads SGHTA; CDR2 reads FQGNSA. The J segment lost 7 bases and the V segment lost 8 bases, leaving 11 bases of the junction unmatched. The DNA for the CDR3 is TGTGCCAGCCGAAGGACTAGCGGGAGTGTTGGGGAGCAGTACTTC. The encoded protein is CASRRTSGSVGEQYF.

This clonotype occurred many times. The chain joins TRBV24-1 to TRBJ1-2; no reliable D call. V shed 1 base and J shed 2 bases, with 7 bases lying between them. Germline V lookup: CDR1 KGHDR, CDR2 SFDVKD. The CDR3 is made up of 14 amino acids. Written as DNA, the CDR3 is TGTGCCACCAGTGATTTCCGGAACAACTATGGCTACACCTTC. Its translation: CATSDFRNNYGYTF.